A selection of T cell receptor beta chains follows, all from one sample in a study of shared clonotypes between healthy human individuals. The assay was immunoSEQ multiplex PCR, and TCRdb's table has in-frame clones only and misses some. The sample has roughly 2.2 million clones, approximately 90% seen once. The source material was naive CD4+ T cells from PBMCs. These receptor sequences come from a man aged 18-30 years in good health. Some clones in this sample may be carry-over from other donors' samples. Both conserved end residues are part of each CDR3. Fields, in order: J gene, clone size, D gene, CDR3 length, V gene, CDR3 protein, CDR3 DNA. A D gene is named only where the DNA matches it firmly. Expanded clones are given a class, and other clones once, few, many or no size at all.

j_gene: TRBJ2-1
abundance: .
d_gene: .
len: 15
v_gene: TRBV19
CDR3aa: CASKNRLSSYNEQFF
CDR3nt: TGTGCCAGCAAAAACAGGCTAAGCTCCTACAATGAGCAGTTCTTC

j_gene: TRBJ1-1
abundance: few
d_gene: .
len: 10
v_gene: TRBV20-1
CDR3aa: CSASYTEAFF
CDR3nt: TGCAGTGCTAGTTACACTGAAGCTTTCTTT

j_gene: TRBJ2-1
abundance: .
d_gene: TRBD2
len: 16
v_gene: TRBV5-1
CDR3aa: CASRGAGGLSYNEQFF
CDR3nt: TGCGCCAGCAGGGGAGCGGGAGGGTTGTCCTACAATGAGCAGTTCTTC

j_gene: TRBJ1-4
abundance: .
d_gene: TRBD1
len: 13
v_gene: TRBV2
CDR3aa: CASRDRGEEKLFF
CDR3nt: TGTGCCAGCAGGGACAGGGGGGAGGAAAAACTGTTTTTT

j_gene: TRBJ1-3
abundance: .
d_gene: .
len: 14
v_gene: TRBV5-6
CDR3aa: CASSLGPSGNTIYF
CDR3nt: TGTGCCAGCAGCTTGGGGCCCTCTGGAAACACCATATATTTT

j_gene: TRBJ2-7
abundance: .
d_gene: TRBD1
len: 16
v_gene: TRBV7-6
CDR3aa: CASSPPRGTGEYEQYF
CDR3nt: TGTGCCAGCAGCCCTCCCCGGGGCACAGGGGAATACGAGCAGTACTTC

j_gene: TRBJ1-2
abundance: .
d_gene: .
len: 13
v_gene: TRBV28
CDR3aa: CASSLFSRGGYTF
CDR3nt: TGTGCCAGCAGTTTATTTTCTCGTGGCGGCTACACCTTC

j_gene: TRBJ2-3
abundance: .
d_gene: .
len: 14
v_gene: TRBV2
CDR3aa: CASSNRVDGDTQYF
CDR3nt: TGTGCCAGCAGCAACAGGGTTGATGGAGATACGCAGTATTTT

j_gene: TRBJ2-3
abundance: .
d_gene: .
len: 13
v_gene: TRBV5-4
CDR3aa: CASGTGDTDTQYF
CDR3nt: TGTGCCAGCGGCACGGGGGACACAGATACGCAGTATTTT

j_gene: TRBJ2-7
abundance: .
d_gene: TRBD2
len: 16
v_gene: TRBV19
CDR3aa: CASSPGTSGTAHEQYF
CDR3nt: TGTGCCAGTAGTCCCGGGACTAGCGGGACGGCCCACGAGCAGTACTTC

j_gene: TRBJ2-1
abundance: .
d_gene: TRBD2
len: 18
v_gene: TRBV5-1
CDR3aa: CASSTRRAGDLSYNEQFF
CDR3nt: TGCGCCAGCAGCACACGAAGAGCGGGAGACCTCTCCTACAATGAGCAGTTCTTC

j_gene: TRBJ1-5
abundance: .
d_gene: .
len: 12
v_gene: TRBV28
CDR3aa: CASSSRNQPQHF
CDR3nt: TGTGCCAGCAGTTCCCGGAATCAGCCCCAGCATTTT

j_gene: TRBJ2-7
abundance: .
d_gene: .
len: 15
v_gene: TRBV7-3
CDR3aa: CASSLDPGNTHEQYF
CDR3nt: TGTGCCAGCAGCTTAGATCCAGGGAACACCCACGAGCAGTACTTC

j_gene: TRBJ2-7
abundance: .
d_gene: .
len: 15
v_gene: TRBV13
CDR3aa: CASSAYRDPPYEQYF
CDR3nt: TGTGCCAGCAGCGCTTACAGGGACCCCCCCTACGAGCAGTACTTC

j_gene: TRBJ2-7
abundance: .
d_gene: .
len: 14
v_gene: TRBV6-5
CDR3aa: CASSPLAGIYEQYF
CDR3nt: TGTGCCAGCAGTCCACTGGCGGGAATTTACGAGCAGTACTTC

j_gene: TRBJ2-7
abundance: .
d_gene: .
len: 14
v_gene: TRBV7-2
CDR3aa: CASSLSVTASEQYF
CDR3nt: TGTGCCAGCAGCTTATCCGTGACAGCCTCCGAGCAGTACTTC

j_gene: TRBJ1-4
abundance: .
d_gene: .
len: 14
v_gene: TRBV6-6
CDR3aa: CATNPVGSGEKLFF
CDR3nt: TGTGCCACAAACCCCGTTGGGTCAGGTGAAAAACTGTTTTTT

j_gene: TRBJ2-7
abundance: .
d_gene: .
len: 15
v_gene: TRBV18
CDR3aa: CASSPIQVLGYEQYF
CDR3nt: TGTGCCAGCTCCCCTATTCAGGTGTTGGGCTACGAGCAGTACTTC

j_gene: TRBJ1-1
abundance: .
d_gene: .
len: 13
v_gene: TRBV12-5
CDR3aa: CASGRTPNTEAFF
CDR3nt: TGTGCTAGTGGCAGGACACCTAACACTGAAGCTTTCTTT

j_gene: TRBJ2-3
abundance: .
d_gene: .
len: 15
v_gene: TRBV5-4
CDR3aa: CASSFGQSVTDTQYF
CDR3nt: TGTGCCAGCAGCTTCGGCCAAAGTGTCACAGATACGCAGTATTTT